This TCR beta chain originates from a study of OX40 agonist ivuxolimab in advanced cancers. Whole-study context: Around 40% of patients had received prior checkpoint inhibitor therapy. Findings of the study overall: Clonal expansion was among the lowest in partial responders at 0.1-3.0 mg/kg, especially CD8+.

The CDR3 has 15 amino acids. Germline V lookup: CDR1 SGHTA, CDR2 FQGNSA. V dropped 7 bases and J dropped 3; count of bases not matched to a gene: 5. As for this clone: Its antigen is not identified.

Assay used: immunoSEQ multiplex PCR; TCRdb lists only in-frame clones, some missing. The repertoire holds about 100,000 clones, about 90% seen once, with around 1.6% in the top ten. The origin of this receptor is an adult with an advanced solid tumor such as melanoma, head and neck, liver or kidney cancer. V and J are TRBV7-2 and TRBJ2-1; 11 nucleotides agree with TRBD2. The sample was CD4+ or CD8+ T cells sorted from blood, taken in a trial of the OX40 agonist ivuxolimab. CDR3 in amino acids: CASTLTSGDYNEQFF. The DNA of the CDR3 is TGTGCCAGCACCCTGACTAGCGGGGACTACAATGAGCAGTTCTTC. The full variable domain, completed using reference TRBV7-2 and TRBJ2-1, is GAGVSQSPSNKVTEKGKDVELRCDPISGHTALYWYRQSLGQGLEFLIYFQGNSAPDKSGLPSDRFSAERTGGSVSTLTIQRTQQEDSAVYLCASTLTSGDYNEQFFGPGTRLTVL.